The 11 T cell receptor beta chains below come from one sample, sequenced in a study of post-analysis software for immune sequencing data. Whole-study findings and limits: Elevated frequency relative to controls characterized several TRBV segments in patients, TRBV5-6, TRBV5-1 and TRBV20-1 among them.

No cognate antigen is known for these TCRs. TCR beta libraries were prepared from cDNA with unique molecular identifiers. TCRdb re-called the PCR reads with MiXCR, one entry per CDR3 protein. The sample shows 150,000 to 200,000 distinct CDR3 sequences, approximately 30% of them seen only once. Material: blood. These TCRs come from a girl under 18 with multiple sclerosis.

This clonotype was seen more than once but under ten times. CDR3 sequence (DNA): TGCGCCAGCAGCTTGGGGGAGGCTGCTTTCTTT. Translated, it gives CASSLGEAAFF. The rearrangement joins TRBV5-1 to TRBJ1-1; D is uncertain. V lost 0 bases and J lost 11, with 8 bases in between. The CDR3 has 11 amino acids. Germline V gene data show CDR1 as SGHRS and CDR2 as YFSETQ.

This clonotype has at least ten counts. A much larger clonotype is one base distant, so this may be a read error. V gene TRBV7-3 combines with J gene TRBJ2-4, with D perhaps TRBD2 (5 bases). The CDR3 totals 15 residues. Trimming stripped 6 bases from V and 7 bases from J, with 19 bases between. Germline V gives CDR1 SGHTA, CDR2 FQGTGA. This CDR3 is CASSYSGIMRNIQYF. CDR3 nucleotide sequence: TGTGCCAGCAGTTACTCGGGAATAATGAGGAACATTCAGTACTTC.

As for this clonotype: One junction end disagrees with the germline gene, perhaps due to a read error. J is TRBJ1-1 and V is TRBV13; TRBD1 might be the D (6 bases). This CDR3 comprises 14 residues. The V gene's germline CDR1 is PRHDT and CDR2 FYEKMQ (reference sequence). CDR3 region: CAGSPGHVNTEAFF. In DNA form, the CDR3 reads TGTGCCGGCAGCCCGGGACATGTGAACACTGAAGCTTTCTTT.

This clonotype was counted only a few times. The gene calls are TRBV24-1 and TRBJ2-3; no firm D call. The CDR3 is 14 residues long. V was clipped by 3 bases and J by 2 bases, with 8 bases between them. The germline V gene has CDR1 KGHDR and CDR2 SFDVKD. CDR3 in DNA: TGTGCCACCAGTGATCCCGGAAACACAGATACGCAGTATTTT. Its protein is CATSDPGNTDTQYF.

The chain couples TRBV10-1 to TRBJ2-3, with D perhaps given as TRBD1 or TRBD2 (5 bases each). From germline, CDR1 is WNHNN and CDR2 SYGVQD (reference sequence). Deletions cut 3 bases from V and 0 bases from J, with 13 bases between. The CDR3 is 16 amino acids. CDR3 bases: TGCGCCAGCAGTGAAGCCCGGGACGGGAGCACAGATACGCAGTATTTT. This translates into CASSEARDGSTDTQYF.

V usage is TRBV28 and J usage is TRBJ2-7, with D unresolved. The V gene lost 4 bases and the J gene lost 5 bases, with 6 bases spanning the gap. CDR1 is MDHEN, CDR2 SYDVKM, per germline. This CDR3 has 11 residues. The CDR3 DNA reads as TGTGCCAGCAGTTCCTTTCACGAGCAGTACTTC. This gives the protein CASSSFHEQYF.

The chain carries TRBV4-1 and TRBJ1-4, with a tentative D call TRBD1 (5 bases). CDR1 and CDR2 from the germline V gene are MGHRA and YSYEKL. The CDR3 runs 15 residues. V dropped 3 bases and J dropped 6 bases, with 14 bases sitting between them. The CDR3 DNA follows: TGCGCCAGCAGCCACCCGGGGGGGGAACATGAAAAACTGTTTTTT. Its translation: CASSHPGGEHEKLFF.

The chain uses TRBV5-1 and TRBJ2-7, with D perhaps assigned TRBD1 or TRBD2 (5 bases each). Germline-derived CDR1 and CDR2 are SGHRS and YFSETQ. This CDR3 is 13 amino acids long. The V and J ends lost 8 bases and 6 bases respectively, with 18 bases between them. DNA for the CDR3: TGCGCCAGTAAAGAGATCGGGACCTGCGAGCAGTACTTC. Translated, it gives CASKEIGTCEQYF.

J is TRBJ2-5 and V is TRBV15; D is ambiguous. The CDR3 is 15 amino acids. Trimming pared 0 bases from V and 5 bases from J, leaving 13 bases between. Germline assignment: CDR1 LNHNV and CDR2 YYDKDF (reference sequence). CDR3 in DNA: TGTGCCACCAGCAGAGATGTAGGTGAGGTGGAGACCCAGTACTTC. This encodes CATSRDVGEVETQYF.

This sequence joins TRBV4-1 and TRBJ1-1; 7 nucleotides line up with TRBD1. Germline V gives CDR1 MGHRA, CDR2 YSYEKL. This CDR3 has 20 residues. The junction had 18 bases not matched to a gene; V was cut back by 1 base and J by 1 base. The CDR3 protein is CASSQVALGGIVNRNTEAFF. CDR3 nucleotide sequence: TGCGCCAGCAGCCAAGTCGCGTTAGGGGGCATAGTGAACAGGAACACTGAAGCTTTCTTT.

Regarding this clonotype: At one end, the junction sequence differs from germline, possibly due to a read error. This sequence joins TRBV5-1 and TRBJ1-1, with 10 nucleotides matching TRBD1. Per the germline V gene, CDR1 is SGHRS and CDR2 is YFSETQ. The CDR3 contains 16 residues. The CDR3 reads CASRLETGGYDTGAFF. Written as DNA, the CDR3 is TGCGCCAGTCGACTTGAGACAGGGGGCTATGACACTGGAGCTTTCTTT.